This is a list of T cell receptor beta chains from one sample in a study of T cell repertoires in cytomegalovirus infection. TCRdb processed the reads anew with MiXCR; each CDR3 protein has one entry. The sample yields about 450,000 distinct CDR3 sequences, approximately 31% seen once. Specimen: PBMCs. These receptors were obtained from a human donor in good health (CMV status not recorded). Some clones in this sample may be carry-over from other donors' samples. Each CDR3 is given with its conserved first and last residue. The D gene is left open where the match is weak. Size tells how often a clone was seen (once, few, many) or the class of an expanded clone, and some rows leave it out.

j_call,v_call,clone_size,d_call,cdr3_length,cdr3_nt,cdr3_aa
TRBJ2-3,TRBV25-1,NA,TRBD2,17,TGTGCCAGCAGTTCGGACGAGGCGGTAGCGGGGACAGATACGCAGTATTTT,CASSSDEAVAGTDTQYF
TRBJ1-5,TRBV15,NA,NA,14,TGTGCCACCGGTCCGGTTAATAGCAATCAGCCCCCGCATTTT,CATGPVNSNQPPHF
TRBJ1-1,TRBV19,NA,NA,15,TGTGCCAGTAGTCCAGGTTGGGCAGGAGCGACTGAAGCTTTCTTT,CASSPGWAGATEAFF
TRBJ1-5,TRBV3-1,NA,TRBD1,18,TGTGCCAGCAGCCAAGAAGCTCCAGGGGGAACTAGCAATCAGCCCCAGCATTTT,CASSQEAPGGTSNQPQHF
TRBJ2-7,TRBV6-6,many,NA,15,TGTGCCAGCAACGAAGGACAGCCTGGCCCCTACGAGCAGTACTTC,CASNEGQPGPYEQYF
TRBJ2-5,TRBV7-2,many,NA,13,TGTGCCAGCAGCTCACTGTACCAAGAGACCCAGTACTTC,CASSSLYQETQYF
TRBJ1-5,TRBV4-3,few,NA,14,TGCGCCAGCAGCCTAAGACAGGACTGGCAGCCCCAGCATTTT,CASSLRQDWQPQHF
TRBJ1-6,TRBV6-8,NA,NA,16,TGTGCCAGCAGACACTCAGGGAAGAAAGATAATTCACCCCTCCACTTT,CASRHSGKKDNSPLHF
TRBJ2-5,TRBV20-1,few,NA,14,TGCAGTGCTCAGCGCGGGGCAGTGTCGGAGACCCAGTACTTC,CSAQRGAVSETQYF
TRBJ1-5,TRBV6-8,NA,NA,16,TGTGCCAGCAGACCAAACGGACAGAAGCTCAATCAGCCCCAGCATTTT,CASRPNGQKLNQPQHF
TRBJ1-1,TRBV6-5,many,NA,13,TGTGCCAGCAGTTACTCTACAAACACTGAAGCTTTCTTT,CASSYSTNTEAFF
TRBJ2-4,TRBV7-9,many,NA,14,TGTGCCAGCAGCCTAGGGGGGCAAGTGGACATTCAGTACTTC,CASSLGGQVDIQYF
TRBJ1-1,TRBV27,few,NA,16,NA,CASSSSGQLLNTEAFF
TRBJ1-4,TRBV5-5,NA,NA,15,TGTGCCAGCAGCTTGACGGTCGTCGGTAATGAAAAACTGTTTTTT,CASSLTVVGNEKLFF
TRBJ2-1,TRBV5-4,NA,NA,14,TGTGCCAGCAGCCCCGGGGTACAGGGCAATGAGCAGTTCTTC,CASSPGVQGNEQFF
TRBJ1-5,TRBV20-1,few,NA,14,TGCAGTGCTGAAACAGGGAATAGCAATCAGCCCCAGCATTTT,CSAETGNSNQPQHF
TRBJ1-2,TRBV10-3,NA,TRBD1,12,TGTGCCATCAGCCGACAGGGGCCTGGCTACACCTTC,CAISRQGPGYTF
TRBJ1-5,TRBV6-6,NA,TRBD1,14,TGTGCCAGCACTAACAGGGGGGGCAATCAGCCCCAGCATTTT,CASTNRGGNQPQHF
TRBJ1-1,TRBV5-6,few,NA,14,TGTGCCAGCAGCTTCGCGGGAGCCAACACTGAAGCTTTCTTT,CASSFAGANTEAFF
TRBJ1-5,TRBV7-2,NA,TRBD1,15,TGTGCCAGCAGCACCCGATTGGACAGGGACCAGCCCCAGCATTTT,CASSTRLDRDQPQHF
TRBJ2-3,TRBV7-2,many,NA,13,TGTGCCAGCAGCCCGGACAACACAGATACGCAGTATTTT,CASSPDNTDTQYF
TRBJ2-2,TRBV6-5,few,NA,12,TGTGCCAGCAATCGGGGGTCCGGGGAGCTGTTTTTT,CASNRGSGELFF
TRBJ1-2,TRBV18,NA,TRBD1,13,TGTGCCAGCTCACCTGACAGGGGATGGGGCTACACCTTC,CASSPDRGWGYTF
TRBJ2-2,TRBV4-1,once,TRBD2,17,TGTGCCAGCAGCCAAGTGGGACTAGCGGGTGAAACCGGGGAGCTGTTTTTT,CASSQVGLAGETGELFF
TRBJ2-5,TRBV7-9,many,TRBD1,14,TGTGCCAGCAGCTCGGGACAGTACCAAGAGACCCAGTACTTC,CASSSGQYQETQYF
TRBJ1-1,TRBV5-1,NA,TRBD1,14,TGCGCCAGCAGCCCAGGGGGCGAGGACACTGAAGCTTTCTTT,CASSPGGEDTEAFF
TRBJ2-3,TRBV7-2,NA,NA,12,TGTGCCAGCAGCCGTGGGTGGGATACGCAGTATTTT,CASSRGWDTQYF
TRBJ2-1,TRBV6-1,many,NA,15,TGTGCCAGCAGTGAACCGGGGGCTAGCGGACCTGAGCAGTTCTTC,CASSEPGASGPEQFF
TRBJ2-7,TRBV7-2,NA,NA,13,TGTGCCAGCAGCTTAGGTTGGACATCCGAGCAGTACTTC,CASSLGWTSEQYF
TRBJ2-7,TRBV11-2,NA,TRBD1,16,TGTGCCAGCAGCCGCCTAGGGGACAGGGGACCCCACGAGCAGTACTTC,CASSRLGDRGPHEQYF
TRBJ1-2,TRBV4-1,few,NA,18,TGCGCCAGCAGCCAAACTGGGACGGTCGATGGGTTGGACTATGGCTACACCTTC,CASSQTGTVDGLDYGYTF
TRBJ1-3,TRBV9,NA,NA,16,TGTGCCAGCAGCCCCGGGGACGGAAGCTCTGGAAACACCATATATTTT,CASSPGDGSSGNTIYF
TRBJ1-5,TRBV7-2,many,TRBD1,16,TGTGCCAGCAGCTTAACAGGGGGCGGGGTCATTCAGCCCCAGCATTTT,CASSLTGGGVIQPQHF
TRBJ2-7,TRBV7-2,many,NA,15,TGTGCCAGCAGCTTAGCTTTTGGCGAAACCTACGAGCAGTACTTC,CASSLAFGETYEQYF
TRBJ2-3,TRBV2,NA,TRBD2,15,TGTGCCAGCAGACAGACTAGCGGGAGCACAGATACGCAGTATTTT,CASRQTSGSTDTQYF
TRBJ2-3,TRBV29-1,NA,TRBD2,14,TGCAGCGTTGACCCTCCGGGACTACCAGATACGCAGTATTTT,CSVDPPGLPDTQYF
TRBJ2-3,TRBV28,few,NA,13,TGTGCCAGCATGGACAGCGGCACAGATACGCAGTATTTT,CASMDSGTDTQYF
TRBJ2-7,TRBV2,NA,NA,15,TGTGCCGGCAGAAAAGACAGATCTATCTCCTACGAGCAGTACTTC,CAGRKDRSISYEQYF
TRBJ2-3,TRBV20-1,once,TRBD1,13,TGCAGTGTGGGGGACAGGGGGCCAGATACGCAGTATTTT,CSVGDRGPDTQYF
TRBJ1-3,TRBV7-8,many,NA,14,TGTGCCAGCAGCTGGGACAACTCTGGAAACACCATATATTTT,CASSWDNSGNTIYF
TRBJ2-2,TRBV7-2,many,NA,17,TGTGCCAGCAGCTTAGGTGTGGGGGCTCTGAACACCGGGGAGCTGTTTTTT,CASSLGVGALNTGELFF
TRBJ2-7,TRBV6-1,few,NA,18,TGTGCCAGCAGCGGGGTCCCTTTACCCAGGCCCCTGGAGAACGAGCAGTACTTC,CASSGVPLPRPLENEQYF
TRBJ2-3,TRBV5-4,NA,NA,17,TGTGCCAGCAGCTTGGTAGGGACTTCTTCTAGCACAGATACGCAGTATTTT,CASSLVGTSSSTDTQYF
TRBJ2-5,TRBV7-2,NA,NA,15,TGTGCCAGCTGCTTGGTCCAGGGGACCGCAGAGACCCAGTACTTC,CASCLVQGTAETQYF
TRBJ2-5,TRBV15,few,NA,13,TGTGCCACCAGCAGAGTGTACGAAGAGACCCAGTACTTC,CATSRVYEETQYF
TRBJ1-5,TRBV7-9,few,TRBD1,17,TGTGCCAGCAGCTTAGAACAAGGGACAGCTAGCAATCAGCCCCAGCATTTT,CASSLEQGTASNQPQHF
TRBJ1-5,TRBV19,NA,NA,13,TGTGCCAGTAGTATCCAGGACAATCAGCCCCAGCATTTT,CASSIQDNQPQHF
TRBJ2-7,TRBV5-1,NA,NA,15,TGCGCCAGCAGTCCACAGGGAATAGGAGCCTACGAGCAGTACTTC,CASSPQGIGAYEQYF
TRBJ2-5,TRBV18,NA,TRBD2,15,TGTGCCAGCTCACCACAGCGGGGGCCCGAAGAGACCCAGTACTTC,CASSPQRGPEETQYF
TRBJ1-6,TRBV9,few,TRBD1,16,TGTGCCAGCAGCACTGACAGGGGATCCTATAATTCACCCCTCCACTTT,CASSTDRGSYNSPLHF
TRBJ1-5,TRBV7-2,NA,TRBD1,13,TGTTCCAGCAGCGACAGGGAGGCTCAGCCCCATCATTTT,CSSSDREAQPHHF
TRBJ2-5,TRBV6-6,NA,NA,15,TGTGCCAGCAGTTACTGGGAGAGGAGGCAAGAGACCCAGTACTTC,CASSYWERRQETQYF
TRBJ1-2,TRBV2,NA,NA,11,TGTGCCAGCCAATTTCGGTGGGGCTACACCTTC,CASQFRWGYTF
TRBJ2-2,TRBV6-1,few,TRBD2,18,TGTGCCAGCAGCCCCGGACTAGCGGGGGCCCAAAACACCGGGGAGCTGTTTTTT,CASSPGLAGAQNTGELFF